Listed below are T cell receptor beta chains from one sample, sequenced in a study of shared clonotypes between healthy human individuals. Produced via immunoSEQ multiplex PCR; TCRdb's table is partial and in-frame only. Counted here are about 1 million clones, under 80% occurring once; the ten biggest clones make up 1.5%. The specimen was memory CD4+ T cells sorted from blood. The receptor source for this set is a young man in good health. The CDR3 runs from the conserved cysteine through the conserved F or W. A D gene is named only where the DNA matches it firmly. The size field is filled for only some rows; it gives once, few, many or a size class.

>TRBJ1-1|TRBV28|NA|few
TGTGCCAGCAGTTTAGAGGGGACTGAAGCTTTCTTT
CASSLEGTEAFF
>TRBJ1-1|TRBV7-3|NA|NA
TGTGCCAGCAGCTTAAGCCGGAACACTGAAGCTTTCTTT
CASSLSRNTEAFF
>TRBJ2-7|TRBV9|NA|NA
TGTGCCAGCAGCCTGCGGGCAGACCCCTACGAGCAGTACTTC
CASSLRADPYEQYF
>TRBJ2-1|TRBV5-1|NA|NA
TGCGCCAGCAGCCTCCAACAGGGCTACAATGAGCAGTTCTTC
CASSLQQGYNEQFF
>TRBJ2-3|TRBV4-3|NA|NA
TGCGCCAGCAGCCAGAGGGAAGGATATACGCAGTATTTT
CASSQREGYTQYF
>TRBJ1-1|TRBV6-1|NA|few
TGTGCCAGCTTACCAAGGATCGGAGCCCATGAAGCTTTCTTT
CASLPRIGAHEAFF
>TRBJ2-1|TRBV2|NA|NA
TGTGCCAGCAGTGAAGGGAGGACCCTTCAGGCGCAGTTCTTC
CASSEGRTLQAQFF
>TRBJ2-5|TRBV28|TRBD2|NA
TGTGCCAGCAGCCGAATGGGGGGGACCGCCGAACAAGAGACCCAGTACTTC
CASSRMGGTAEQETQYF
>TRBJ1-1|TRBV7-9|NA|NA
TGTGCCAGCAGCGGGTCCTCACTTAGCGGAGCTTTCTTT
CASSGSSLSGAFF
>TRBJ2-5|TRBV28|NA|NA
TGTGCCAGCAGCACGGCAGGGGTCAAAGAGACCCAGTACTTC
CASSTAGVKETQYF
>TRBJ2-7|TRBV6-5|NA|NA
TGTGCCAGCAGTTATCGGACACCGACATCCTACGAGCAGTACTTC
CASSYRTPTSYEQYF
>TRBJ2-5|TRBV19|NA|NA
TGTGCCAGTAGTTTCACAGTGAAAGAGACCCAGTACTTC
CASSFTVKETQYF
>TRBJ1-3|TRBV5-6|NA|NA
TGTGCCAGCAGCGAACAGGGTGAGGGAAACACCATATATTTT
CASSEQGEGNTIYF
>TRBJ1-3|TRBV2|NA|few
TGTGCCAGCAGGGACCACAGGGACGCCCTCTCTGGAAACACCATATATTTT
CASRDHRDALSGNTIYF
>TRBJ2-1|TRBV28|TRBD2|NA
TGTGCCAGCAGTTTTTCCGGGGGGGCGCGCGAGCAGTTCTTC
CASSFSGGAREQFF
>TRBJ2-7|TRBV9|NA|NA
TGTGCCAGCAGCCTATTACCTAGCTCCTACGAGCAGTACTTC
CASSLLPSSYEQYF
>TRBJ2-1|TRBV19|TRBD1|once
TGTGCCAGTAAAAAACAGGGGCCATCTTTCGATGAGCAGTTCTTC
CASKKQGPSFDEQFF
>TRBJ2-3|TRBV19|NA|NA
TGTGCCAGTAGTATCTCCCTTAGGGGGGCAGATACGCAGTATTTT
CASSISLRGADTQYF
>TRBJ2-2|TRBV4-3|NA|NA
TGCGCCAGCAGCCAAGGATGGACCGGGGAGCTGTTTTTT
CASSQGWTGELFF
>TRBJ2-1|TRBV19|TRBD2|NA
TGTGCCAGTAGTATAGCCGTAACTAGCGGGGGCTACAATGAGCAGTTCTTC
CASSIAVTSGGYNEQFF
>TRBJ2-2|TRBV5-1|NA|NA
TGCGCCAGCAGCCCCCTAACAGTAGCCGGGGAGCTGTTTTTT
CASSPLTVAGELFF
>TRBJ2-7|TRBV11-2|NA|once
TGTGCCAGCAGCTTAGGGAGCCGGTACGAGCAGTACTTC
CASSLGSRYEQYF
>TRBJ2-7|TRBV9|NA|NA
TGTGCCAGCAGCGTAGGAGGCCCTACCTACGAGCAGTACTTC
CASSVGGPTYEQYF
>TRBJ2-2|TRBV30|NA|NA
TGTGCCTGCCCTTCGGCGGATCTCACCGGGGAGCTGTTTTTT
CACPSADLTGELFF
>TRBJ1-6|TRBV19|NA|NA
TGTGCCAGTAAACCTCGGACAGATAATTCACCCCTCCACTTT
CASKPRTDNSPLHF
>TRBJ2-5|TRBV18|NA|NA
TGTGCCAGCTCACGGCCCCAGGGGCCCCAGTACTTC
CASSRPQGPQYF
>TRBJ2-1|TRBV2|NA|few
TGTGCCAGCACAGGTCTAGGCAGTACCGTAAATGAGCAGTTCTTC
CASTGLGSTVNEQFF
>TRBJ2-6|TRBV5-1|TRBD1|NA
TGCGCCAGCAGCACGGGACAGGGTTCTGGGGCCAACGTCCTGACTTTC
CASSTGQGSGANVLTF
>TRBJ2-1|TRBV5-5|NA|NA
TGTGCCAGCAGCTCCCAACAGGGCTCCTACAATGAGCAGTTCTTC
CASSSQQGSYNEQFF
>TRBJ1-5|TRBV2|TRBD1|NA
TGTGCCAGCAGTGAACTAGGGACAGAACTCAATCAGCCCCAGCATTTT
CASSELGTELNQPQHF
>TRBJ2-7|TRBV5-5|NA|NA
TGTGCCAGCAGCTTGGGGGAGGATGAAGGCTACGAGCAGTACTTC
CASSLGEDEGYEQYF
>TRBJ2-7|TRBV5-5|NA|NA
TGTGCCAGCAGCTTGCAGAGGGCTAGCGCAGCCTACGAGCAGTACTTC
CASSLQRASAAYEQYF
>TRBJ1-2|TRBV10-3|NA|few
TGTGCCATCAGTGAGAGCGGGGCTCAAATGCGTGGCTACACCTTC
CAISESGAQMRGYTF
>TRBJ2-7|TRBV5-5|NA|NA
TGTGCCAGCAGCTTGAGGTTGGTGTACGAGCAGTACTTC
CASSLRLVYEQYF
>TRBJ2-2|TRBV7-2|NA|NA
TGTGCCAGCAGCGTGAACACCGGGGAGCTGTTTTTT
CASSVNTGELFF
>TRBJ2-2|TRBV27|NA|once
TGTGCCAGCAGTTTAATGGTGGGGAACACCGGGGAGCTGTTTTTT
CASSLMVGNTGELFF
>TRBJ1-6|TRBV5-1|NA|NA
TGCGCCAGCAGCCCCCTCCCCCAGGTCCCCTATTCACCCCTCCACTTT
CASSPLPQVPYSPLHF
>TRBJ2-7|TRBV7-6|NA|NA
TGTGCCAGCAGCTTAGAGCCGGGCTACGAGCAGTACTTC
CASSLEPGYEQYF
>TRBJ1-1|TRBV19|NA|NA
TGTGCCAGTAGTAGCCAAGGGGGCACTGAAGCTTTCTTT
CASSSQGGTEAFF
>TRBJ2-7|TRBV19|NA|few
TGTGCCAGTAGTTATGGCAGCTCCTACGAGCAGTACTTC
CASSYGSSYEQYF
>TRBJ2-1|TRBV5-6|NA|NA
TGTGCCAGCAGCTCGGGACCCCCCGTAGCCTCCTACAATGAGCAGTTCTTC
CASSSGPPVASYNEQFF
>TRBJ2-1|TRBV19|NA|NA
TGTGCCAGTACCATGACTTGGAGCTCCTACAATGAGCAGTTCTTC
CASTMTWSSYNEQFF
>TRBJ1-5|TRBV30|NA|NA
TGTGCCTGGAAGGGAGGAGGCAATCAGCCCCAGCATTTT
CAWKGGGNQPQHF
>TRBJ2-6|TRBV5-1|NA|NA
TGCGCCAGCAGCTTGCAAACTGTTCCTGGGGCCAACGTCCTGACTTTC
CASSLQTVPGANVLTF
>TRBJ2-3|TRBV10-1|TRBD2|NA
TGCGCCAGTTTTCCCGGACTAGCGGGCCTTATAATGAGCACAGATACGCAGTATTTT
CASFPGLAGLIMSTDTQYF
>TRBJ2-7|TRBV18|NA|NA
TGTGCCAGCTCTCCCGACGGTGCCTACGAGCAGTACTTC
CASSPDGAYEQYF
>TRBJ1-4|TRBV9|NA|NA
TGTGCCAGCAGCTCGAGGACACAAACTAATGAAAAACTGTTTTTT
CASSSRTQTNEKLFF
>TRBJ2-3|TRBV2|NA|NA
TGTGCCAGCAGTGAAGGGGTGGGGCAGTATTTT
CASSEGVGQYF
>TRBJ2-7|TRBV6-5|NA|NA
TGTGCCAGCAAAAGGGGGGTCCTATCCTACGAGCAGTACTTC
CASKRGVLSYEQYF
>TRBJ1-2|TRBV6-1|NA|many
TGTGCCAGCAGTGAACCCCCCACAGCATACATTGGCTACACCTTC
CASSEPPTAYIGYTF
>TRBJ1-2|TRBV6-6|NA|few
TGTGCCAGCAGTAGCGACAGTCTCTATGGCTACACCTTC
CASSSDSLYGYTF
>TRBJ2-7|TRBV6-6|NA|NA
TGTGCCAGCCATAAGCAAAGCCGCCCCTACGAGCAGTACTTC
CASHKQSRPYEQYF
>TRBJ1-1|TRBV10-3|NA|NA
TGTGCCACACATGGGGCCGGACAACTGAACACTGAAGCTTTCTTT
CATHGAGQLNTEAFF
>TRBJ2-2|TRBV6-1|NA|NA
TGTGCCAGCAGTGAACGGAGGGGGGGCCCCACCGGGGAGCTGTTTTTT
CASSERRGGPTGELFF
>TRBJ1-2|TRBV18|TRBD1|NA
TGTGCCAGCTCAACAGGGACAGGGGGCGTGAGTGGCTACACCTTC
CASSTGTGGVSGYTF
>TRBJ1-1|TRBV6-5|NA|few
TGTGCCAGCAGTACCGGTGGGAGCACTGAAGCTTTCTTT
CASSTGGSTEAFF
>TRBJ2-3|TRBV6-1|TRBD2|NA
TGTGCCAGCAGTGTTCCGGGAGGGCCAGATACGCAGTATTTT
CASSVPGGPDTQYF
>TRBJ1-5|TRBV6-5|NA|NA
TGTGCCAGCAGTTACGACTCGAGCAATCAGCCCCAGCATTTT
CASSYDSSNQPQHF